This T cell receptor (beta chain) was captured in a study of identical twins. Study outcomes and limitations: The models gave estimates that fell short of the out-of-frame TCR alpha sharing seen in monozygotic twins.

Notes on this clonotype: Antigen unknown.

Each CDR3 protein gets one entry after TCRdb re-called the 5' RACE reads with MiXCR. Here the sample spans fewer than 500,000 distinct CDR3 sequences, 20% to 25% being singletons. The V end was cut by 4 bases, the J end by 10 bases, with 15 bases between. Germline V gene sequence: CDR1 SGHRS, CDR2 YFSETQ. The CDR3 loop spans 13 amino acids. This sample also belongs to another study, concerning T cells expressing NK-cell markers. That investigation notes: Repertoires of TCR beta were obtained from T cells sorted as CD3+CD56+NKG2C+, CD3+CD56+NKG2C- and CD3+CD56-NKG2C+.

The sequence came from a woman aged 18-29 years in good health. Specimen: CD4+ T cells sorted from blood. This chain links TRBV5-1 with TRBJ1-5; D is unclear. Here the CDR3 DNA reads TGCGCCAGCAGCCTTGGCGGAGGAGACCCCCAGCATTTT. The encoded protein is CASSLGGGDPQHF.